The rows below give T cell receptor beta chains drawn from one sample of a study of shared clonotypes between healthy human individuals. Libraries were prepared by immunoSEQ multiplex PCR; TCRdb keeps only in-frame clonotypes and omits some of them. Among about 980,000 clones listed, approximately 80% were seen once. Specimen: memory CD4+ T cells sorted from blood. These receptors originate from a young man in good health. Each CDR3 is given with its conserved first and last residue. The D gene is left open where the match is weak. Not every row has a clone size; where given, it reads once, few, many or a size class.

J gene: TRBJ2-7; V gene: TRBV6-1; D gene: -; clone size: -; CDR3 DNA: TGTGCCACCGCGCGGGGGCAGACCACCTACGAGCAGTACTTC; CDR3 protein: CATARGQTTYEQYF
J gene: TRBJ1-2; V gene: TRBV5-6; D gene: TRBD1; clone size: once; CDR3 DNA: TGTGCCAGCAGCTCCTTTTCGGACAGGGTGGTATCCTATGGCTACACCTTC; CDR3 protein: CASSSFSDRVVSYGYTF
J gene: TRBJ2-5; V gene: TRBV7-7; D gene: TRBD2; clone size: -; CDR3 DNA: TGTGCTAGCAGCTCCGGACTAGCGGGGAAAGAGACCCAGTACTTC; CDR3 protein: CASSSGLAGKETQYF
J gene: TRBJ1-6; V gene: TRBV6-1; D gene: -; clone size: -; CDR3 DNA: TGTGCCAGCAGGACCGCTTATTCACCCCTCCACTTT; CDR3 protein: CASRTAYSPLHF
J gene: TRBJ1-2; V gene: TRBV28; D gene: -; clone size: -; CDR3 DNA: TGTGCCAGCAAATCGCGTCAGACTAACTATGGCTACACCTTC; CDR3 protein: CASKSRQTNYGYTF
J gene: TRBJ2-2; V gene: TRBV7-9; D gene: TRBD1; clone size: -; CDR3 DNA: TGTGCCAGCAGCCCCCCCGGGACAGCCTACACCGGGGAGCTGTTTTTT; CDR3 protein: CASSPPGTAYTGELFF
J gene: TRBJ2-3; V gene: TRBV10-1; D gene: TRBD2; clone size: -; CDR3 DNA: TGCGCCAGCAGTGAGTCTAGCGGGGGGAACACAGATACGCAGTATTTT; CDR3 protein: CASSESSGGNTDTQYF
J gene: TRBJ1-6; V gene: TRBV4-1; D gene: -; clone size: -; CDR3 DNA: TGCGCCAGCAGCCAAGACGGCCGAGGAGCCCTTAATTCACCCCTCCACTTT; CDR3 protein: CASSQDGRGALNSPLHF
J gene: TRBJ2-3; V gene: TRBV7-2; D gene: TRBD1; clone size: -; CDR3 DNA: TGTGCCAGCAGCTCGGGGACAGGACCATCTAGCACAGATACGCAGTATTTT; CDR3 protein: CASSSGTGPSSTDTQYF
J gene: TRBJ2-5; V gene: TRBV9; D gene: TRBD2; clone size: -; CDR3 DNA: TGTGCCAGCAGCGAAGAGACTAGCGGGACTGGGGAGACCCAGTACTTC; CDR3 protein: CASSEETSGTGETQYF
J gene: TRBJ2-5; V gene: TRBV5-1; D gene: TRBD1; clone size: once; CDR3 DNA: TGCGCCAGCAGCCCAATGGGACAGAAACAAGAGACCCAGTACTTC; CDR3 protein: CASSPMGQKQETQYF
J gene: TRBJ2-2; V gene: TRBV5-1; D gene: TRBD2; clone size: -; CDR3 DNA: TGCGCCAGCAGCCTTGGGGCTAGCGGGAGCCTGAACACCGGGGAGCTGTTTTTT; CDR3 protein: CASSLGASGSLNTGELFF
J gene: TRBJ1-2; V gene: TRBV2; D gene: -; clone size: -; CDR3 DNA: TGTGCCAGCAGTGAGGGGGGATACAAGGGCTACACCTTC; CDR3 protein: CASSEGGYKGYTF
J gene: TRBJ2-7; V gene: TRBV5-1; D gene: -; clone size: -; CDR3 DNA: TGCGCCAGCAGCTTGGCCGGGGGCCACTGGAACGAGCAGTACTTC; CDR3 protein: CASSLAGGHWNEQYF
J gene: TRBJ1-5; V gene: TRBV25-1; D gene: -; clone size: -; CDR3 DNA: TGTGCCAGCAGTGGGCAGGAGCCTCATCAGCCCCAGCATTTT; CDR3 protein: CASSGQEPHQPQHF
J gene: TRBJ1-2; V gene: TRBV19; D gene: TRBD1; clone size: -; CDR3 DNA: TGTGCCAGTAGCCGAAGGGGACAGGAGGGTGGCTACACCTTC; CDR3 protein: CASSRRGQEGGYTF
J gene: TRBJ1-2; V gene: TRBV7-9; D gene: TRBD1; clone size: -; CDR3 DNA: TGTGCCAGCAGCCCCGGACAGGAAAATTACTATGGCTACACCTTC; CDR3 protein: CASSPGQENYYGYTF
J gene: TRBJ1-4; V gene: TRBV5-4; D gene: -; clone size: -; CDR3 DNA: TGTGCCAGCAGCTTGGAAGGGACTAATGAAAAACTGTTTTTT; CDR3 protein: CASSLEGTNEKLFF
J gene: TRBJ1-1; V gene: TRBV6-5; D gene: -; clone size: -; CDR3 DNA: TGTGCCAGCAGTCTTGGCCGGGGGCCTTTCGGGGCTTTCTTT; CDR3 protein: CASSLGRGPFGAFF
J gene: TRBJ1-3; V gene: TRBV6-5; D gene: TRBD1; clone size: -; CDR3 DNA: TGTGCCAGCAGGGCAGGGGGTGGAAACACCATATATTTT; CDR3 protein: CASRAGGGNTIYF
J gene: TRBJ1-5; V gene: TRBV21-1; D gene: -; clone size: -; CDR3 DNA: TGTGCCAGCAGCAAAGATCCCCAGACGATCCATCAGCCCCAGCATTTT; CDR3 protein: CASSKDPQTIHQPQHF
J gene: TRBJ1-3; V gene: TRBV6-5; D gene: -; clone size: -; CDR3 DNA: TGTGCCAGCAGCCCCACGGGGGATGGAAACACCATATATTTT; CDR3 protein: CASSPTGDGNTIYF
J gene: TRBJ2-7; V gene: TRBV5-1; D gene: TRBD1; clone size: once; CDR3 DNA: TGCGCCAGCAGCACGCTCCGGGACAGGGTATCCGAGCAGTACTTC; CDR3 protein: CASSTLRDRVSEQYF
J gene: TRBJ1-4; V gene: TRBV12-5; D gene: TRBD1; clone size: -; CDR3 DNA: TGTGCTAGTGGTGCTTGGACAGGGGGAGGCGAAAAACTGTTTTTT; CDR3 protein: CASGAWTGGGEKLFF
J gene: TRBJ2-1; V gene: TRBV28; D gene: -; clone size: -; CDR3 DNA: TGTGCCAGCAGGGGGATGGGGGGCAACAATGAGCAGTTCTTC; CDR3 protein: CASRGMGGNNEQFF
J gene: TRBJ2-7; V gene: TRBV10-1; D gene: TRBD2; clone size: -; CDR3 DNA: TGCGCCAGCAGGGCTAGCGGCTACGAGCAGTACTTC; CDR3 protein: CASRASGYEQYF
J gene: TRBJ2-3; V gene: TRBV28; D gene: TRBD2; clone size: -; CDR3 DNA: TGTGCCAGCAGTGCGGGAGGCAGTTCTTATACGCAGTATTTT; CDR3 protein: CASSAGGSSYTQYF
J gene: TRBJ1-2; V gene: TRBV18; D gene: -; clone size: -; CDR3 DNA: TGTGCCAGCTCACCAAACAGAAATGGCTACACCTTC; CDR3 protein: CASSPNRNGYTF
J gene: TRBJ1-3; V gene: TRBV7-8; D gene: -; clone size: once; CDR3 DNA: TGTGCCAGCAGCCGACAAGGGGCTGGAAACACCATATATTTT; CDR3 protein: CASSRQGAGNTIYF
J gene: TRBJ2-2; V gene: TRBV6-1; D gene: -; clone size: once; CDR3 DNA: TGTGCCATCCCTAGAGTAGCGGCCAACACCGGGGAGCTGTTTTTT; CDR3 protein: CAIPRVAANTGELFF